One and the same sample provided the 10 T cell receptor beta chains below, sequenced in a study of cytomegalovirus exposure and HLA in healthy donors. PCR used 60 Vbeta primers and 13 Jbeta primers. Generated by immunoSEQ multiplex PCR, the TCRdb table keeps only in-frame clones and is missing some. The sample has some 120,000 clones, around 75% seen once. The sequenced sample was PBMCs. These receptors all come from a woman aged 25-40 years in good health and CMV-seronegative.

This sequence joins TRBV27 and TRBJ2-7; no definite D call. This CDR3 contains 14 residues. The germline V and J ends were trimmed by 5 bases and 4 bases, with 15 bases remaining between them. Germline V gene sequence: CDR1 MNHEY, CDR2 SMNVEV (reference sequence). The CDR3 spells CASSPPNRVYEQYF. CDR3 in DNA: TGTGCCAGCAGTCCTCCGAATCGAGTATACGAGCAGTACTTC.

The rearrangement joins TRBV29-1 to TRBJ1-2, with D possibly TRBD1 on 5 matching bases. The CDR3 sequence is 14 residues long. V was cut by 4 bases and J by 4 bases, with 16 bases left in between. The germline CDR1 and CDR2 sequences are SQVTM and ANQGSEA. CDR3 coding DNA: TGCAGCGTTGGTAGGGGATTGGAGGGCTATGGCTACACCTTC. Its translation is CSVGRGLEGYGYTF.

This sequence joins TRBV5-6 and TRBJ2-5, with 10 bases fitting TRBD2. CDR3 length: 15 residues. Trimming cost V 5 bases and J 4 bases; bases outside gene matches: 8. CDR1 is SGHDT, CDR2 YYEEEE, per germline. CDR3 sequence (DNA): TGTGCCAGCAGTTCCTCTAGCGGGAGCACAGAGACCCAGTACTTC. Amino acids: CASSSSSGSTETQYF. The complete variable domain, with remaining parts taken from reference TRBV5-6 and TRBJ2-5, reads DAGVTQSPTHLIKTRGQQVTLRCSPKSGHDTVSWYQQALGQGPQFIFQYYEEEERQRGNFPDRFSGHQFPNYSSELNVNALLLGDSALYLCASSSSSGSTETQYFGPGTRLLVL.

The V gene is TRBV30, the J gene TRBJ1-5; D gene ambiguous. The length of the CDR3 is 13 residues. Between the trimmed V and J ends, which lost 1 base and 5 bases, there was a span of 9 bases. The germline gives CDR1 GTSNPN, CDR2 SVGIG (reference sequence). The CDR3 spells CAWSDQEDQPQHF. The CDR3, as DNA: TGTGCCTGGAGTGACCAGGAAGATCAGCCCCAGCATTTT.

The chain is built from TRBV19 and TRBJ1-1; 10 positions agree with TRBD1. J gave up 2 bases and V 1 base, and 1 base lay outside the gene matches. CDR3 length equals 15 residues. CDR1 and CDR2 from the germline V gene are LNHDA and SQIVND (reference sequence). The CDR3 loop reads CASSIGQGANTEAFF. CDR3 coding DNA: TGTGCCAGTAGTATAGGACAGGGGGCAAACACTGAAGCTTTCTTT. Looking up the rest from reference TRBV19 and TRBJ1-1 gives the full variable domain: DGGITQSPKYLFRKEGQNVTLSCEQNLNHDAMYWYRQDPGQGLRLIYYSQIVNDFQKGDIAEGYSVSREKKESFPLTVTSAQKNPTAFYLCASSIGQGANTEAFFGQGTRLTVV.

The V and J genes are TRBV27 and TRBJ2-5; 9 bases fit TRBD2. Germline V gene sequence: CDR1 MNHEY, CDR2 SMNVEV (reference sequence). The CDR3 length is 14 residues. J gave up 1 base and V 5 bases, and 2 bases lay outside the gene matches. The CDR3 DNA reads TGTGCCAGCAGTAAACTAGCGGGCCAAGAGACCCAGTACTTC. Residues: CASSKLAGQETQYF.

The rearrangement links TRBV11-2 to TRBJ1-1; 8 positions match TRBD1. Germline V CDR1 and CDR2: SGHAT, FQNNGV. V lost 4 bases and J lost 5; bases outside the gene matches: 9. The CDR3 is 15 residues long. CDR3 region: CASSSRQGTGTEAFF. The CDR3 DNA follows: TGTGCCAGCAGCTCCCGACAGGGGACGGGGACTGAAGCTTTCTTT. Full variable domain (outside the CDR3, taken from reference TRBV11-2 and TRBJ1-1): EAGVAQSPRYKIIEKRQSVAFWCNPISGHATLYWYQQILGQGPKLLIQFQNNGVVDDSQLPKDRFSAERLKGVDSTLKIQPAKLEDSAVYLCASSSRQGTGTEAFFGQGTRLTVV.

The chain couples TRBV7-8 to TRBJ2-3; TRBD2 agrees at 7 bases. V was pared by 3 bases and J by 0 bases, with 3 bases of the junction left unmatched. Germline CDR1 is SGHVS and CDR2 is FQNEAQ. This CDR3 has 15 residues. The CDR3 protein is CASSFKRGSTDTQYF. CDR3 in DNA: TGTGCCAGCAGCTTTAAGCGGGGAAGCACAGATACGCAGTATTTT.

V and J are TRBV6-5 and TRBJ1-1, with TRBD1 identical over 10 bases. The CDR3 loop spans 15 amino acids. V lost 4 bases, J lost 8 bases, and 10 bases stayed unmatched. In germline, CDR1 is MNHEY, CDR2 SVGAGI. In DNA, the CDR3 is TGTGCCAGCAGTTCGGGACAGGGGATGACTGGGGAAGCTTTCTTT. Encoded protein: CASSSGQGMTGEAFF.

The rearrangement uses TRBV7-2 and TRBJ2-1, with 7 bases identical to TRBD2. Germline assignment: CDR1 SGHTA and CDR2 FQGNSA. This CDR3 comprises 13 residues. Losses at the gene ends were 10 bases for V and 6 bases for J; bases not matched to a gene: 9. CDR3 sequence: CAIPVGTINEQFF. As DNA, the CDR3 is TGTGCCATCCCCGTAGGGACTATCAATGAGCAGTTCTTC.